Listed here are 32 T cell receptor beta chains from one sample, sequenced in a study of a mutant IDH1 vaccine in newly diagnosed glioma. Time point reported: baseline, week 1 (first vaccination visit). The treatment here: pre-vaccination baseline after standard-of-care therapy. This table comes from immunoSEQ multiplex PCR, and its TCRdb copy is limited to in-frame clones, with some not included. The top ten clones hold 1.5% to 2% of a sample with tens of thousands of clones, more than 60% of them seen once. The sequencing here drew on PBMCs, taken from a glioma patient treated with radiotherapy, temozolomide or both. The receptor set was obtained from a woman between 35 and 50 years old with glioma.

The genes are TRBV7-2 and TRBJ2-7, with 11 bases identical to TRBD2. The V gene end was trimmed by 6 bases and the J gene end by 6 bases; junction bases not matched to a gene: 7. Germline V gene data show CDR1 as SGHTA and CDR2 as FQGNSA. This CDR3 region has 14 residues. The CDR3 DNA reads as TGTGCCAGCAGGGCAATAGCGGGGGGGCTCGAGCAGTACTTC. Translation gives CASRAIAGGLEQYF.

The chain's CDR3 is CASSLAKRSEMNTEAFF. The CDR3 DNA is TGCGCCAGCAGCTTGGCCAAACGGAGTGAGATGAACACTGAAGCTTTCTTT. The chain recombines TRBV5-1 with TRBJ1-1; no definite D call. Trimming shortened V by 0 bases and J by 0 bases, and 15 bases separated the two germline ends. Germline CDR1 is SGHRS and CDR2 is YFSETQ. The CDR3 extends over 17 amino acids.

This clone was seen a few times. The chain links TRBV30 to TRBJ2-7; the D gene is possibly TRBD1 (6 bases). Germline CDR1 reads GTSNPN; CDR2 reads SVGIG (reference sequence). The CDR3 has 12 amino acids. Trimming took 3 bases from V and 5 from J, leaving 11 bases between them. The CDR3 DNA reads TGTGCCTGGAGCTTAACAGGGAACGAGCAGTACTTC. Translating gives CAWSLTGNEQYF.

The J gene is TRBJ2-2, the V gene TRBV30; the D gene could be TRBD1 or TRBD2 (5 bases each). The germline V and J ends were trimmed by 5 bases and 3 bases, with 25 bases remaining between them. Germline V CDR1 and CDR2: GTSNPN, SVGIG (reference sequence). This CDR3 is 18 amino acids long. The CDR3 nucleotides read TGTGCCTGGGTAACTCACCCCGCGAGAGAGGGGTACACCGGGGAGCTGTTTTTT. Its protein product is CAWVTHPAREGYTGELFF.

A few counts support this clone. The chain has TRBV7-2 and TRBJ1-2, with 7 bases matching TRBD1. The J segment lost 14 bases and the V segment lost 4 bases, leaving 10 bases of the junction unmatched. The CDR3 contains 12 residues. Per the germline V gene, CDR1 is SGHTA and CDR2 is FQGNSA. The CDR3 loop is CASSYVGTAETF. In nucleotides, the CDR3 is TGTGCCAGCAGCTACGTAGGGACAGCGGAAACCTTC.

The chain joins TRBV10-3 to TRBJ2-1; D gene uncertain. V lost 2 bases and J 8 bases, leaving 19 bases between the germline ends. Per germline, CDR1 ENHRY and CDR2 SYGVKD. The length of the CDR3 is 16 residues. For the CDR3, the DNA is TGTGCCATCAGTGAGCGGGCCCTTAACTTGCGCGATGAGCAGTTCTTC. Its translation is CAISERALNLRDEQFF.

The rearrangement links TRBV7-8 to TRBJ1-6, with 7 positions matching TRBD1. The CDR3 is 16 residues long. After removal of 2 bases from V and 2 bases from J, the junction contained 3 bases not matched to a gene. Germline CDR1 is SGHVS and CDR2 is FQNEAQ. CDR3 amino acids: CASSLSQGAYNSPLHF. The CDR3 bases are TGTGCCAGCAGCTTAAGTCAGGGGGCCTATAATTCACCCCTCCACTTT.

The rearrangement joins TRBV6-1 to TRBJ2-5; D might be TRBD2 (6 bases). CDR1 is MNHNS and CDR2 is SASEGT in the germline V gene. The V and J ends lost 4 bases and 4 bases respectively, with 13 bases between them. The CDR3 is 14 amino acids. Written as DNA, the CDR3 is TGTGCCAGCAGTGTACGACTGGGGGGAGAGACCCAGTACTTC. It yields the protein CASSVRLGGETQYF.

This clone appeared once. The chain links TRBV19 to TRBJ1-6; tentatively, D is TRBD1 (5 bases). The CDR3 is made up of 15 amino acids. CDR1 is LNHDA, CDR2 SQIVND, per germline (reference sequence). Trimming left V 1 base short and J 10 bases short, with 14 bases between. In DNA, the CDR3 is TGTGCCAGTAGTATAGGCCCACTGAAGGGGTCACCCCTCCACTTT. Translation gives CASSIGPLKGSPLHF. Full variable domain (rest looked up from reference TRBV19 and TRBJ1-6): DGGITQSPKYLFRKEGQNVTLSCEQNLNHDAMYWYRQDPGQGLRLIYYSQIVNDFQKGDIAEGYSVSREKKESFPLTVTSAQKNPTAFYLCASSIGPLKGSPLHFGNGTRLTVT.

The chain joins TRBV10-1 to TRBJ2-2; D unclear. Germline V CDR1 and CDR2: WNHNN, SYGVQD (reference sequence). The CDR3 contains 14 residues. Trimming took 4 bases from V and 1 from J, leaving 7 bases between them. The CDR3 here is CASSGQENTGELFF. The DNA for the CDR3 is TGCGCCAGCAGTGGCCAGGAGAACACCGGGGAGCTGTTTTTT.

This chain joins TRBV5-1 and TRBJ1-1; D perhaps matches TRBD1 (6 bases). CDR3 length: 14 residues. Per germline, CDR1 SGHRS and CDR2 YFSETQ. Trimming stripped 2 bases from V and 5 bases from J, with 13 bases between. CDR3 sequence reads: CASSLQGLWTEAFF. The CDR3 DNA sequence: TGCGCCAGCAGCTTACAGGGATTATGGACTGAAGCTTTCTTT. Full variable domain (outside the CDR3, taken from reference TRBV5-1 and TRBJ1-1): KAGVTQTPRYLIKTRGQQVTLSCSPISGHRSVSWYQQTPGQGLQFLFEYFSETQRNKGNFPGRFSGRQFSNSRSEMNVSTLELGDSALYLCASSLQGLWTEAFFGQGTRLTVV.

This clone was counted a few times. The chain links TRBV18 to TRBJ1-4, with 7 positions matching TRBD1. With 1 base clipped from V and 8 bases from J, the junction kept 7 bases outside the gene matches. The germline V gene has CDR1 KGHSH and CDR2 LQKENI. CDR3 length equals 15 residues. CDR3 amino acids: CASSPRRQGDEKLFF. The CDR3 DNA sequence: TGTGCCAGCTCACCACGGCGACAGGGAGACGAAAAACTGTTTTTT.

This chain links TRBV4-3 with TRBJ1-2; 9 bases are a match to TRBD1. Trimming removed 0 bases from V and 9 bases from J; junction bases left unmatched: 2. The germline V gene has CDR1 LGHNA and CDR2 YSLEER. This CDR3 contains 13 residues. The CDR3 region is CASSQDGQGSYTF. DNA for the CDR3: TGCGCCAGCAGCCAAGACGGACAGGGGAGCTACACCTTC.

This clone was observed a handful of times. The CDR3 nucleotides read TGTGCCAGCAGCCCCTTCAATAGGTTTGGAGGCTACACCTTC. This gives the protein CASSPFNRFGGYTF. The J gene is TRBJ1-2, the V gene TRBV7-2; D remains ambiguous. CDR1 SGHTA and CDR2 FQGNSA come from the germline V gene. The CDR3 loop spans 14 amino acids. Trimming pared 5 bases from V and 8 bases from J, leaving 18 bases between. Complete variable domain (other parts from reference TRBV7-2 and TRBJ1-2): GAGVSQSPSNKVTEKGKDVELRCDPISGHTALYWYRQSLGQGLEFLIYFQGNSAPDKSGLPSDRFSAERTGGSVSTLTIQRTQQEDSAVYLCASSPFNRFGGYTFGSGTRLTVV.

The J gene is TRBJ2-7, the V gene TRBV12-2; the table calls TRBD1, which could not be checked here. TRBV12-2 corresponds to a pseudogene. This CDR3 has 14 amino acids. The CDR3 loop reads CASRFKTGGYEQYF. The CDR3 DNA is TGTGCAAGTCGCTTTAAGACAGGGGGCTACGAGCAGTACTTC.

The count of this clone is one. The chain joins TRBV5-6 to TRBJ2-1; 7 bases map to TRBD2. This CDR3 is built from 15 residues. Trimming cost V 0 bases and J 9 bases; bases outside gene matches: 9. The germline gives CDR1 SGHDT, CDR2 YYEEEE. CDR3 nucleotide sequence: TGTGCCAGCAGCTTGGCGCTAGCGGCCAAGGGTGAGCAGTTCTTC. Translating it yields CASSLALAAKGEQFF.

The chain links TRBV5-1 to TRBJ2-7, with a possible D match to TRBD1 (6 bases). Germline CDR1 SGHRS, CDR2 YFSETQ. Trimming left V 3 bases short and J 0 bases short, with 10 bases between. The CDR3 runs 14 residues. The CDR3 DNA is TGCGCCAGCAGCTCAGGACAGTTCTCCTACGAGCAGTACTTC. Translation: CASSSGQFSYEQYF.

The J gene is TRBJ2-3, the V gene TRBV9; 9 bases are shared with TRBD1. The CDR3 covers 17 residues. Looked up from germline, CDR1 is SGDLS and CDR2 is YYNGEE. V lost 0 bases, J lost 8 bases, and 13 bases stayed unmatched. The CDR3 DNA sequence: TGTGCCAGCAGCGTAGCTTGGGGGGGACAGGGATCGGGTACGCAGTATTTT. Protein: CASSVAWGGQGSGTQYF.

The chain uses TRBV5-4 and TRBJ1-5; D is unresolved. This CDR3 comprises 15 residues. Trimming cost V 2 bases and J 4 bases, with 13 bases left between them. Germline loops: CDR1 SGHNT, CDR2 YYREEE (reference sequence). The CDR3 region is CASSLNGAGNQPQHF. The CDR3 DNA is TGTGCCAGCAGCTTAAATGGCGCCGGGAATCAGCCCCAGCATTTT.

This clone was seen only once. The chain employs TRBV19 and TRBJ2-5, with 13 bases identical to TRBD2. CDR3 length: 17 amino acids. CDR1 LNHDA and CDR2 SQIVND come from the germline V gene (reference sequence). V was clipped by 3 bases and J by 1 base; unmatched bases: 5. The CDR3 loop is CASSILGTSGAQETQYF. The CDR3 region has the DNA TGTGCCAGTAGTATTTTAGGGACTAGCGGGGCCCAAGAGACCCAGTACTTC. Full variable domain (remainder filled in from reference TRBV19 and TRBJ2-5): DGGITQSPKYLFRKEGQNVTLSCEQNLNHDAMYWYRQDPGQGLRLIYYSQIVNDFQKGDIAEGYSVSREKKESFPLTVTSAQKNPTAFYLCASSILGTSGAQETQYFGPGTRLLVL.

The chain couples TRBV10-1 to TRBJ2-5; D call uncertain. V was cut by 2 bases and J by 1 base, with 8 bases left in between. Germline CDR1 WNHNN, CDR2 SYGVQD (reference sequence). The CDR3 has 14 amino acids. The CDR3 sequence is CASSEGPGQETQYF. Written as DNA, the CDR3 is TGCGCCAGCAGTGAGGGTCCAGGCCAAGAGACCCAGTACTTC.

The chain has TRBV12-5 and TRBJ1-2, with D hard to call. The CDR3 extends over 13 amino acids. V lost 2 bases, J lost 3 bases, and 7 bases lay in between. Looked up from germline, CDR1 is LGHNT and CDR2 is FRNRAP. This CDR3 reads CASGLSRDYGYTF. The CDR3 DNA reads TGTGCTAGTGGTTTGTCACGGGACTATGGCTACACCTTC.

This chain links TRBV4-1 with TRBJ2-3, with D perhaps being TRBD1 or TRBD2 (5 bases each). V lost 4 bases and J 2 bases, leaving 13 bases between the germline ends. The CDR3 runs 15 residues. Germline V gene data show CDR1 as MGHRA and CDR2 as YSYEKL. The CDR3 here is CASSLTGPLTDTQYF. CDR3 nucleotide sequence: TGCGCCAGCAGCCTCACGGGACCACTCACAGATACGCAGTATTTT.

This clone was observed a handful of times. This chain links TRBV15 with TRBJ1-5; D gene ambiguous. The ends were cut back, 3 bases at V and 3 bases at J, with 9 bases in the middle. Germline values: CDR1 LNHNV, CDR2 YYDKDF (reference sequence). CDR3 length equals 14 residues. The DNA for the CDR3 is TGTGCCACCAGCAGTAGACGGTTCAATCAGCCCCAGCATTTT. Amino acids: CATSSRRFNQPQHF.

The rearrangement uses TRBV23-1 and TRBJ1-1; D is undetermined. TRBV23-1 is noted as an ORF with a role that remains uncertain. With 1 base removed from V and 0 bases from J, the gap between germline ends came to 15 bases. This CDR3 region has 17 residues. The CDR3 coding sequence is TGCGCCAGCAGTCAATACCCTGGCCAGGTAATGAACACTGAAGCTTTCTTT. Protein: CASSQYPGQVMNTEAFF.

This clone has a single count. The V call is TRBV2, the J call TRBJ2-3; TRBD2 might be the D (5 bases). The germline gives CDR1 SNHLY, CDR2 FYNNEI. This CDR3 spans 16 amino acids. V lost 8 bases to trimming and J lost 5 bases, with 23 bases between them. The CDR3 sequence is CASLGETERRLDTQYF. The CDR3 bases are TGTGCCAGCCTCGGGGAGACTGAGCGACGGTTAGATACGCAGTATTTT.

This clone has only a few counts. The CDR3 loop is CASSLDGQTEAFF. The CDR3 DNA sequence: TGCGCCAGCAGCTTGGATGGACAGACTGAAGCTTTCTTT. V and J are TRBV5-1 and TRBJ1-1, with D possibly TRBD1 on 6 matching bases. Deletions cut 0 bases from V and 5 bases from J, with 8 bases between. The CDR3 spans 13 residues. The germline V gene has CDR1 SGHRS and CDR2 YFSETQ.

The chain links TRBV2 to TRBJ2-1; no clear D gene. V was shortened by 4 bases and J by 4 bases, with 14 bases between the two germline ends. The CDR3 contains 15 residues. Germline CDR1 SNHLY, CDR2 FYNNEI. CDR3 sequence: CASSGRAPPYNEQFF. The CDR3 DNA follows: TGTGCCAGCAGTGGCCGGGCCCCTCCTTACAATGAGCAGTTCTTC.

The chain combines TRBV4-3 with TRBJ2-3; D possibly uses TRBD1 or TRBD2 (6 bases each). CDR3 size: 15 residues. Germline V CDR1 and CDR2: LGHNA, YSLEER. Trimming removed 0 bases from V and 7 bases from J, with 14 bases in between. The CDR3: CASSQDDRGANTQYF. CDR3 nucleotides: TGCGCCAGCAGCCAAGATGATAGGGGGGCAAATACGCAGTATTTT.

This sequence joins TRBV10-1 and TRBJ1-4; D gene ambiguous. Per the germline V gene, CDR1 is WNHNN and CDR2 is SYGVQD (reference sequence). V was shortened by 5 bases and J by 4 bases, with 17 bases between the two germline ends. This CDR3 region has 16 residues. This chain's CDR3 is CASSYPWPSGNEKLFF. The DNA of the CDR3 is TGCGCCAGCAGTTACCCCTGGCCCTCGGGTAATGAAAAACTGTTTTTT.

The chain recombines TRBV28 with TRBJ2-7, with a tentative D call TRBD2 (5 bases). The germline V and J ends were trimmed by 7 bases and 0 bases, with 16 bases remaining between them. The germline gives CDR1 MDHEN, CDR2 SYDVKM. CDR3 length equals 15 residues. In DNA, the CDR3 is TGTGCCAGCAATCCGTCGGGGATATACTCCTACGAGCAGTACTTC. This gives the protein CASNPSGIYSYEQYF.

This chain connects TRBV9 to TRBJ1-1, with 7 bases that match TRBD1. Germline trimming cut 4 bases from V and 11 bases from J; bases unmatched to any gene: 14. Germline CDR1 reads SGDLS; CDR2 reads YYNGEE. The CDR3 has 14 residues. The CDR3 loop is CASSSDYRGPVAFF. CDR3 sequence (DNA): TGTGCCAGCAGCTCAGACTACAGGGGACCCGTCGCTTTCTTT.